Reported below is one T cell receptor (beta chain). The CDR3 contains 13 residues. Germline-derived CDR1 and CDR2 are SGHTA and FQGTGA. The V end was cut by 4 bases, the J end by 3 bases, with 8 bases between. The data were taken from a study of cytomegalovirus exposure and HLA in healthy donors. The PCR ran on 60 Vbeta and 13 Jbeta primers. The method was immunoSEQ multiplex PCR; TCRdb's version includes in-frame clones alone and lacks a portion of them. The listing records approximately 200,000 clones. The receptor was isolated from a boy aged 5 to 17 in good health and CMV-seronegative. The sample comprised PBMCs. The chain joins TRBV7-3 to TRBJ2-3; D not certain. CDR3 loop: CASSSPRTDTQYF. CDR3 sequence (DNA): TGTGCCAGCAGCTCCCCTAGGACAGATACGCAGTATTTT.